The 25 T cell receptor beta chains below come from one sample, sequenced in a study of healthy donors' naive CD4 and CD8 T cells. Each TCR library used 500 ng of total RNA and a linear amplification protocol. MiXCR was run by TCRdb on the reads, yielding one entry per CDR3 protein. The data hold about 180,000 distinct CDR3 sequences, with about 76% observed a single time. Sequenced input: naive CD4+ and CD8+ T cells sorted from blood, pooled from several donors. These receptors all stem from a pool of human donors in good health; the sample pools cells from several healthy donors.

In this sample, this clonotype turned up once. The rearrangement uses TRBV27 and TRBJ1-5; D gene uncertain. Looked up from germline, CDR1 is MNHEY and CDR2 is SMNVEV (reference sequence). The CDR3 sequence is 13 residues long. Trimming cost V 5 bases and J 6 bases, with 11 bases left between them. The CDR3 loop is CASSLVLGQPQHF. In nucleotides, the CDR3 is TGTGCCAGCAGTCTCGTCTTGGGTCAGCCCCAGCATTTT.

This clonotype showed up just a few times. V gene TRBV29-1 combines with J gene TRBJ1-1; maybe TRBD1 (5 bases). Germline V gives CDR1 SQVTM, CDR2 ANQGSEA. This CDR3 region has 13 residues. Deletions cut 3 bases from V and 1 base from J, with 9 bases between. The CDR3 loop is CSVDRGPNTEAFF. The DNA of the CDR3 is TGCAGCGTTGATCGGGGACCGAACACTGAAGCTTTCTTT.

The CDR3 nucleotides read TGTGCCAGCAGCTTGGGAACGGTGACTTACAATGAGCAGTTCTTC. The encoded protein is CASSLGTVTYNEQFF. This sequence joins TRBV5-5 and TRBJ2-1; D remains unclear. V dropped 0 bases and J dropped 4 bases, with 11 bases sitting between them. Germline values: CDR1 SGHKS, CDR2 YYEKEE (reference sequence). This CDR3 is built from 15 residues. Full variable domain (remainder filled in from reference TRBV5-5 and TRBJ2-1): DAGVTQSPTHLIKTRGQQVTLRCSPISGHKSVSWYQQVLGQGPQFIFQYYEKEERGRGNFPDRFSARQFPNYSSELNVNALLLGDSALYLCASSLGTVTYNEQFFGPGTRLTVL.

The chain carries TRBV29-1 and TRBJ2-7; TRBD2 matches at 9 bases. Losses at the gene ends were 1 base for V and 0 bases for J; bases not matched to a gene: 4. CDR1 SQVTM and CDR2 ANQGSEA come from the germline V gene. This CDR3 comprises 15 residues. The CDR3 region has the DNA TGCAGCGTTGAAGTGGCGGGAGGGAGCTCCTACGAGCAGTACTTC. This encodes CSVEVAGGSSYEQYF.

There are a few counts of this clonotype. The chain links TRBV12-3 or TRBV12-4 to TRBJ2-1, with 8 nucleotides matching TRBD1. The CDR3 extends over 16 amino acids. The trim removed 5 bases at V and 3 bases at J, leaving 9 bases unmatched. The CDR3: CASSETSGQVYNEQFF. As DNA, the CDR3 is TGTGCCAGCAGTGAGACCTCGGGACAGGTCTACAATGAGCAGTTCTTC.

Comment on this clonotype: The junction differs from germline at one of its ends, possibly a read error. This chain links TRBV20-1 with TRBJ2-3; D ambiguous. CDR1 is DFQATT, CDR2 SNEGSKA, per germline (reference sequence). This CDR3 contains 18 residues. DNA for the CDR3: TGCAGTGCTGGAGATCATCCTGAGCTCCTATGGGTAACAGATACGCAGTATTTT. Translated: CSAGDHPELLWVTDTQYF.

The gene calls are TRBV5-4 and TRBJ2-7, with 11 positions matching TRBD1. V trimming: 8 bases; J trimming: 2 bases; junction bases outside the gene matches: 3. The CDR3 has 13 amino acids. Germline CDR1 is SGHNT and CDR2 is YYREEE (reference sequence). Here the CDR3 DNA reads TGTGCCAGTGGACAGGGGGCTGCCTACGAGCAGTACTTC. As protein: CASGQGAAYEQYF.

In the case of this clonotype: Relative to the germline gene, one junction end is altered; a read error may explain this. The rearrangement joins TRBV5-4 to TRBJ2-1; either TRBD1 or TRBD2 may supply D (10 bases each). Germline V gene lookup returns CDR1 SGHNT and CDR2 YYREEE (reference sequence). This CDR3 is built from 21 residues. In DNA, the CDR3 is TGTGTCAGCAGCCCATATGACAGGGGGCGAACTATAGCGGGAGGTTTGGTTGAGCAGTTCTTC. This gives the protein CVSSPYDRGRTIAGGLVEQFF.

This clonotype was detected only a few times. This chain joins TRBV30 and TRBJ2-1, with D possibly TRBD2 on 5 matching bases. V was shortened by 0 bases and J by 5 bases, with 8 bases between the two germline ends. This CDR3 region has 13 residues. Germline CDR1 reads GTSNPN; CDR2 reads SVGIG (reference sequence). CDR3 residues: CAWSVRRDNEQFF. CDR3 DNA: TGTGCCTGGAGTGTACGGCGGGACAATGAGCAGTTCTTC.

This clonotype showed up just once. The chain combines TRBV6-2 or TRBV6-3 with TRBJ2-1, with D possibly matching TRBD2 (6 bases). The CDR3 covers 11 residues. CDR1 and CDR2 from the germline V gene are MNHEY and SVGEGT. V was pared by 6 bases and J by 9 bases, with 9 bases between. In DNA, the CDR3 is TGTGCCAGCAGCAACGGGGGTGAGCAGTTCTTC. It is translated as CASSNGGEQFF.

The rearrangement joins TRBV6-5 to TRBJ2-2, with D perhaps assigned TRBD1 or TRBD2 (5 bases each). The CDR3 loop spans 13 amino acids. CDR1 and CDR2 (germline): MNHEY, SVGAGI. V shed 5 bases and J shed 7 bases, with 11 bases lying between them. CDR3 region: CASSMGTVGELFF. The CDR3 nucleotides read TGTGCCAGCAGTATGGGGACGGTCGGGGAGCTGTTTTTT.

This chain links TRBV29-1 with TRBJ1-1; 7 bases line up with TRBD1. The CDR3 loop spans 13 amino acids. Germline-derived CDR1 and CDR2 are SQVTM and ANQGSEA. The ends lost 7 bases at V and 0 bases at J; junction bases unmatched: 5. CDR3 nucleotide sequence: TGCAGCGGGCGGGGACAGCTGAACACTGAAGCTTTCTTT. This codes for CSGRGQLNTEAFF.

The rearrangement links TRBV11-2 to TRBJ1-6; D remains ambiguous. V lost 5 bases and J 10 bases, leaving 12 bases between the germline ends. Germline-derived CDR1 and CDR2 are SGHAT and FQNNGV. This CDR3 is built from 13 residues. CDR3 DNA sequence: TGTGCCAGCAGCCAGGACCTTTCGTCACCCCTCCACTTT. Amino acids: CASSQDLSSPLHF.

This clonotype was counted only a few times. The chain links TRBV6-5 to TRBJ2-1; TRBD2 matches 7 bases. The germline V gene has CDR1 MNHEY and CDR2 SVGAGI. The CDR3 contains 14 residues. V shed 2 bases and J 5 bases; nucleotides not matched to a gene: 3. This chain's CDR3 is CASSYERGNNEQFF. In DNA form, the CDR3 reads TGTGCCAGCAGTTACGAGCGGGGAAACAATGAGCAGTTCTTC.

The rearrangement joins TRBV6-5 to TRBJ1-2; D is unclear. Germline assignment: CDR1 MNHEY and CDR2 SVGAGI. V was clipped by 2 bases and J by 4 bases, with 8 bases between them. The CDR3 length is 13 residues. The CDR3 DNA follows: TGTGCCAGCAGTTACACGGGATTCTATGGCTACACCTTC. Amino acids: CASSYTGFYGYTF.

The chain combines TRBV29-1 with TRBJ1-2; D unclear. V lost 7 bases and J 7 bases, leaving 16 bases between the germline ends. The CDR3 has 12 residues. Per germline, CDR1 SQVTM and CDR2 ANQGSEA. CDR3 sequence (DNA): TGCAGCGGGGTGGGGAGGAAGGGTGGCTACACCTTC. Translating it yields CSGVGRKGGYTF.

The rearrangement joins TRBV4-3 to TRBJ2-2, with 7 bases identical to TRBD1. Looked up from germline, CDR1 is LGHNA and CDR2 is YSLEER. The J segment lost 6 bases and the V segment lost 2 bases, leaving 9 bases of the junction unmatched. CDR3 length equals 16 residues. The chain's CDR3 is CASSQSGGEGAGELFF. In nucleotides, the CDR3 is TGCGCCAGCAGCCAATCAGGGGGAGAGGGGGCCGGGGAGCTGTTTTTT.

The chain links TRBV19 to TRBJ1-1; D gene unclear. V dropped 6 bases and J dropped 4 bases, with 18 bases sitting between them. The CDR3 is 15 residues long. Germline CDR1 LNHDA, CDR2 SQIVND (reference sequence). CDR3 protein: CASSSRRVDLTEAFF. The DNA for the CDR3 is TGTGCCAGTAGCTCGAGGAGGGTGGATCTCACTGAAGCTTTCTTT.

V usage is TRBV29-1 and J usage is TRBJ1-1; D gene ambiguous. V shed 3 bases and J shed 1 base, with 9 bases lying between them. The CDR3 is 13 amino acids. Germline V gives CDR1 SQVTM, CDR2 ANQGSEA. The CDR3 reads CSVEPQQNTEAFF. The CDR3 nucleotides are TGCAGCGTTGAGCCGCAGCAGAACACTGAAGCTTTCTTT.

The rearrangement links TRBV24-1 to TRBJ2-3, with 8 bases that match TRBD1. The CDR3 consists of 15 residues. Losses at the gene ends were 2 bases for V and 6 bases for J; bases not matched to a gene: 6. From germline, CDR1 is KGHDR and CDR2 SFDVKD. Written as DNA, the CDR3 is TGTGCCACCAGTGATTCGGACAGGGCAATCGATACGCAGTATTTT. Protein: CATSDSDRAIDTQYF.

This rearrangement joins TRBV5-5 to TRBJ2-6; D remains unclear. This CDR3 contains 15 residues. The germline CDR1 and CDR2 sequences are SGHKS and YYEKEE (reference sequence). The V end was cut by 1 base, the J end by 2 bases, with 7 bases between. This CDR3 reads CASSLMAAGANVLTF. CDR3 DNA: TGTGCCAGCAGCTTGATGGCGGCTGGGGCCAACGTCCTGACTTTC.

The chain has TRBV29-1 and TRBJ2-3, with 9 bases fitting TRBD1. Germline-derived CDR1 and CDR2 are SQVTM and ANQGSEA. The CDR3 contains 14 residues. V was clipped by 6 bases and J by 2 bases; unmatched bases: 6. The CDR3 spells CSVSDRGNTDTQYF. The CDR3, as DNA: TGCAGCGTGTCCGACAGGGGGAACACAGATACGCAGTATTTT.

The CDR3 loop reads CASSRTPGQYYGYTF. Here the CDR3 DNA reads TGTGCCAGCAGCCGAACTCCAGGGCAATACTATGGCTACACCTTC. J is TRBJ1-2 and V is TRBV7-8, with a tentative D call TRBD1 (5 bases). Deletions cut 5 bases from V and 3 bases from J, with 16 bases between. This CDR3 has 15 amino acids. CDR1 is SGHVS and CDR2 is FQNEAQ in the germline V gene. Using reference TRBV7-8 and TRBJ1-2 for the parts outside the CDR3, the full variable domain is GAGVSQSPRYKVAKRGQDVALRCDPISGHVSLFWYQQALGQGPEFLTYFQNEAQLDKSGLPSDRFFAERPEGSVSTLKIQRTQQEDSAVYLCASSRTPGQYYGYTFGSGTRLTVV.

This chain links TRBV27 with TRBJ2-1; TRBD2 matches 7 bases. Losses at the gene ends were 5 bases for V and 4 bases for J; bases not matched to a gene: 8. Looked up from germline, CDR1 is MNHEY and CDR2 is SMNVEV (reference sequence). CDR3 length: 15 amino acids. Here the CDR3 reads CASSTLRERYNEQFF. The CDR3 coding sequence is TGTGCCAGCAGTACCTTGCGGGAGAGGTACAATGAGCAGTTCTTC.

The CDR3 sequence: CASSQHTKSNQPQHF. The CDR3 region has the DNA TGCGCCAGCAGCCAACACACGAAAAGCAATCAGCCCCAGCATTTT. The rearrangement links TRBV4-3 to TRBJ1-5; D ambiguous. Germline V gene data show CDR1 as LGHNA and CDR2 as YSLEER. This CDR3 has 15 residues. Between the trimmed V and J ends, which lost 2 bases and 1 base, there was a span of 9 bases.